This T cell receptor beta chain was captured in a study of identical twins. The CDR3 extends over 11 amino acids. Trimming left V 4 bases short and J 5 bases short, with 4 bases between. The V gene's germline CDR1 is PRHDT and CDR2 FYEKMQ (reference sequence). Each CDR3 protein gets one entry after TCRdb re-called the 5' RACE reads with MiXCR. The sample contains some 230,000 distinct CDR3 sequences, 6.5% of which appear only once. This clonotype was picked up a small number of times. These same data were also listed under a study on T cells expressing NK-cell markers. From that study: Sorting in several experiments was restricted by an anti-gamma-delta TCR antibody to alpha-beta TCR T cells.

The V call is TRBV13, the J call TRBJ2-3; D unresolved. This TCR derives from a woman between 18 and 29 years old in good health. The material sequenced was CD8+ T cells sorted from blood. The chain's CDR3 is CASSSQDTQYF. The CDR3 DNA is TGTGCCAGCAGCTCGCAAGATACGCAGTATTTT. Supplemented by reference TRBV13 and TRBJ2-3, the full variable domain reads AAGVIQSPRHLIKEKRETATLKCYPIPRHDTVYWYQQGPGQDPQFLISFYEKMQSDKGSIPDRFSAQQFSDYHSELNMSSLELGDSALYFCASSSQDTQYFGPGTRLTVL.